Following are 30 T cell receptor beta chains from one sample sequenced in a study of T cells in Graves' hyperthyroidism and ophthalmopathy. RNA transcripts provided the source from which TCR beta CDR3 regions were amplified. First-round RT-PCR targeting the TCR CDR3 was performed with the HTBI primer set. TCRdb independently ran MiXCR on the multiplex PCR reads; one entry per CDR3 protein. The sample lists hundreds of thousands of distinct CDR3 sequences, around 22% seen once, with approximately 10% in the top ten. Sequencing input: blood. Receptor source: a woman aged 30 to 39 with Graves' ophthalmopathy.

The rearrangement links TRBV7-6 to TRBJ1-3, with D uncertain. The V and J ends lost 2 bases and 3 bases respectively, with 5 bases between them. In germline, CDR1 is SGHVS, CDR2 FNYEAQ. The CDR3 spans 13 residues. The CDR3 nucleotides are TGTGCCAGCAGCTTACAGCTTGGAAACACCATATATTTT. Protein: CASSLQLGNTIYF.

The V gene is TRBV6-2 or TRBV6-3, the J gene TRBJ1-5; a weak D match, TRBD1 (6 bases). The CDR3 is 17 amino acids. Per germline, CDR1 MNHEY and CDR2 SVGEGT. The ends were cut back, 0 bases at V and 2 bases at J, with 14 bases in the middle. The DNA for the CDR3 is TGTGCCAGCAGTTACTCGTACGGCTCAGGGGGCAATCAGCCCCAGCATTTT. This translates into CASSYSYGSGGNQPQHF.

This clonotype appeared many times. J is TRBJ2-5 and V is TRBV6-1; TRBD1 or TRBD2 may be the D gene (7 bases each). The V end was cut by 4 bases, the J end by 4 bases, with 22 bases between. Looked up from germline, CDR1 is MNHNS and CDR2 is SASEGT. The CDR3 has 17 residues. The CDR3 DNA sequence: TGTGCCAGCAGTGGCCAGGGGGGGGAGACAGGGATAGAGACCCAGTACTTC. It translates to CASSGQGGETGIETQYF.

This clonotype occurred many times. The J gene is TRBJ2-5, the V gene TRBV7-2, with D perhaps matching TRBD1 or TRBD2 (6 bases each). The CDR3 loop spans 14 amino acids. The V gene lost 2 bases and the J gene lost 1 base, with 8 bases spanning the gap. The V gene's germline CDR1 is SGHTA and CDR2 FQGNSA. The chain's CDR3 is CASSLWGAQETQYF. CDR3 coding DNA: TGTGCCAGCAGCTTATGGGGGGCCCAAGAGACCCAGTACTTC.

This clonotype has ten or more counts. The gene calls are TRBV12-3 or TRBV12-4 and TRBJ1-2, with TRBD1 identical over 7 bases. J gave up 2 bases and V 5 bases, and 8 bases lay outside the gene matches. The CDR3 has 15 residues. The CDR3 loop reads CASSASGGGNYGYTF. CDR3 in DNA: TGTGCCAGCAGTGCCTCAGGGGGTGGGAACTATGGCTACACCTTC.

This clonotype was found many times. This sequence joins TRBV7-6 and TRBJ2-5, with D possibly being TRBD2 (5 bases). The CDR3 spans 13 residues. Germline V gene data show CDR1 as SGHVS and CDR2 as FNYEAQ. Trimming pared 5 bases from V and 4 bases from J, leaving 11 bases between. In DNA, the CDR3 is TGTGCCAGCAGCCCGGGGTCGGGAGAGACCCAGTACTTC. Translated, it gives CASSPGSGETQYF.

In nucleotides, the CDR3 is TGTGCCAGCGGTCGGCGGGACTCAGATACGCAGTATTTT. Translation gives CASGRRDSDTQYF. The chain carries TRBV6-1 and TRBJ2-3; D possibly corresponds to TRBD2 (6 bases). CDR3 length: 13 residues. Trimming removed 8 bases from V and 4 bases from J, with 13 bases in between. Germline lookup yields CDR1 MNHNS and CDR2 SASEGT.

Of note for this clonotype: With a far larger clone one base away, a read error is the likely cause. The chain couples TRBV2 to TRBJ2-7, with TRBD2 matching 10 bases. CDR1 SNHLY and CDR2 FYNNEI come from the germline V gene. The CDR3 totals 13 residues. Unmatched junction bases numbered 10, after V lost 5 bases and J lost 12 bases. The CDR3 coding sequence is TGTGCCAGCAGTAGTCTAGCGGGGGAGACCCTGTACTTC. The encoded protein is CASSSLAGETLYF.

V is TRBV20-1 and J is TRBJ1-3; D gene unclear. Germline CDR1 DFQATT, CDR2 SNEGSKA (reference sequence). CDR3 size: 13 residues. Between the trimmed V and J ends, which lost 3 bases and 3 bases, there was a span of 9 bases. DNA of the CDR3: TGCAGTGCTAGGCAGGACGTTGGAAACACCATATATTTT. Protein: CSARQDVGNTIYF.

This clonotype was picked up many times. This chain connects TRBV20-1 to TRBJ1-1; D is ambiguous. The CDR3 has 10 residues. The germline V gene has CDR1 DFQATT and CDR2 SNEGSKA (reference sequence). V was pared by 7 bases and J by 8 bases, with 11 bases between. CDR3 sequence: CSETRAEAFF. In nucleotides, the CDR3 is TGCAGTGAGACCCGGGCAGAAGCTTTCTTT.

This clonotype has just a few counts. The chain is built from TRBV5-1 and TRBJ2-2, with a possible D match to TRBD1 (7 bases). CDR3 length: 16 amino acids. The germline CDR1 and CDR2 sequences are SGHRS and YFSETQ. Trimming removed 2 bases from V and 5 bases from J, with 16 bases in between. CDR3 in amino acids: CASSFTGEVNTGELFF. Written as DNA, the CDR3 is TGCGCCAGCAGCTTTACAGGGGAGGTGAATACCGGGGAGCTGTTTTTT.

This clonotype showed up many times. The chain employs TRBV10-2 and TRBJ1-1, with D maybe TRBD1 (5 bases). This CDR3 comprises 13 residues. V lost 8 bases and J lost 4, with 14 bases in between. CDR1 WSHSY and CDR2 SAAADI come from the germline V gene. DNA of the CDR3: TGCGCCAGCGGTCCAGGGCGGAGCACTGAAGCTTTCTTT. Its protein is CASGPGRSTEAFF.

This clonotype occurred many times. This sequence joins TRBV6-1 and TRBJ1-5, with a possible D match to TRBD1 (5 bases). The CDR3 consists of 14 residues. The germline V and J ends were trimmed by 2 bases and 6 bases, with 11 bases remaining between them. Germline CDR1 MNHNS, CDR2 SASEGT. The CDR3 loop reads CASSENQGLQPQHF. The CDR3 coding sequence is TGTGCCAGCAGTGAAAACCAGGGACTTCAGCCCCAGCATTTT.

The chain links TRBV2 to TRBJ1-2; D is unresolved. CDR1 is SNHLY and CDR2 is FYNNEI in the germline V gene. The CDR3 runs 12 residues. V dropped 3 bases and J dropped 6 bases, with 8 bases sitting between them. For the CDR3, the DNA is TGTGCCAGCAGTGATCCGGACGATGGCTACACCTTC. This sequence encodes CASSDPDDGYTF.

The J gene is TRBJ2-7, the V gene TRBV24-1; 8 bases match TRBD2. CDR3 length equals 13 residues. CDR1 and CDR2 (germline): KGHDR, SFDVKD. With V trimmed by 4 bases and J by 5 bases, 3 bases remained unmatched. The CDR3 DNA is TGTGCCACCAGTGACCGCGGGGGGAACGAGCAGTACTTC. As protein: CATSDRGGNEQYF.

V gene TRBV6-1 combines with J gene TRBJ1-1, with D perhaps matching TRBD1 (5 bases). Trimming left V 7 bases short and J 0 bases short, with 15 bases between. CDR3 length: 15 residues. Germline CDR1 MNHNS, CDR2 SASEGT. The CDR3 DNA is TGTGCCAGCAAAGTAAGGGGAGGCATGAACACTGAAGCTTTCTTT. Translated: CASKVRGGMNTEAFF.

This clonotype was seen ten or more times. V and J are TRBV11-2 and TRBJ2-7; TRBD1 matches 8 bases. This CDR3 has 16 residues. V lost 5 bases to trimming and J lost 0 bases; unmatched junction nucleotides: 9. CDR1 SGHAT and CDR2 FQNNGV come from the germline V gene. Here the CDR3 DNA reads TGTGCCAGCAGCGTTATGGGACAGGAATTCTCCTACGAGCAGTACTTC. Its translation: CASSVMGQEFSYEQYF.

J is TRBJ1-2 and V is TRBV6-1, with D perhaps TRBD1 (5 bases). This CDR3 has 15 residues. V gave up 3 bases and J gave up 4 bases, with 15 bases separating them. The germline V gene has CDR1 MNHNS and CDR2 SASEGT. The CDR3 nucleotides read TGTGCCAGCAGTGAGCGGCTCGGAGGGACCTATGGCTACACCTTC. Its protein product is CASSERLGGTYGYTF.

This clonotype was observed a few times. The chain has TRBV12-3 or TRBV12-4 and TRBJ2-3, with D hard to call. The V and J ends lost 5 bases and 1 base respectively, with 16 bases between them. The CDR3 is made up of 16 amino acids. Written as DNA, the CDR3 is TGTGCCAGCAGTCCCCGGGCAGGAGAGGGCACAGATACGCAGTATTTT. The encoded protein is CASSPRAGEGTDTQYF.

This clonotype came up many times. One end of the junction is discordant with germline, which a read error may explain. V usage is TRBV6-1 and J usage is TRBJ1-1; 10 nucleotides align to TRBD1. The CDR3 sequence is 12 residues long. Germline lookup yields CDR1 MNHNS and CDR2 SASEGT. This CDR3 is CASSGTGAEAFF. The CDR3 coding sequence is TGTGCCAGTAGTGGGACAGGGGCTGAAGCTTTCTTT.

At least ten counts were recorded for this clonotype. The chain combines TRBV6-5 with TRBJ1-1; maybe TRBD1 (6 bases). Germline V gene data show CDR1 as MNHEY and CDR2 as SVGAGI. The CDR3 has 15 amino acids. Between the trimmed V and J ends, which lost 0 bases and 5 bases, there was a span of 13 bases. The CDR3 region has the DNA TGTGCCAGCAGTTACTCGTCCCGAAGGGGGACTGAAGCTTTCTTT. It specifies CASSYSSRRGTEAFF.

This clonotype was seen only a few times. This chain connects TRBV6-1 to TRBJ1-6; the match to TRBD1 covers 8 bases. The germline V gene has CDR1 MNHNS and CDR2 SASEGT. This CDR3 is built from 13 residues. The junction had 5 bases not matched to a gene; V was cut back by 7 bases and J by 9 bases. The CDR3 nucleotides read TGTGCCAGCACCGGACAGGGCGGTTCACCCCTCCACTTT. Amino acids: CASTGQGGSPLHF.

This clonotype was seen ten or more times. The CDR3 here is CSARSFGSSYNEQFF. In DNA, the CDR3 is TGCAGTGCTCGAAGTTTCGGGAGCTCCTACAATGAGCAGTTCTTC. The rearrangement joins TRBV20-1 to TRBJ2-1; D is perhaps TRBD2 (6 bases). The V end was cut by 5 bases, the J end by 0 bases, with 14 bases between. CDR1 is DFQATT and CDR2 is SNEGSKA in the germline V gene (reference sequence). The CDR3 totals 15 residues.

This clonotype was observed at least ten times. The chain couples TRBV6-5 to TRBJ2-7; TRBD1 matches 7 bases. The CDR3 sequence is 14 residues long. Germline loops: CDR1 MNHEY, CDR2 SVGAGI. With V trimmed by 3 bases and J by 7 bases, 9 bases remained unmatched. The CDR3 reads CASSYSDRVLEQYF. Here the CDR3 DNA reads TGTGCCAGCAGTTATTCCGACAGGGTCCTGGAGCAGTACTTC.

In its sample, this clonotype was seen many times. J is TRBJ2-7 and V is TRBV29-1; TRBD1 matches 7 bases. The CDR3 length is 12 residues. V trimming: 5 bases; J trimming: 3 bases; junction bases outside the gene matches: 4. Germline loops: CDR1 SQVTM, CDR2 ANQGSEA. The DNA of the CDR3 is TGCAGCGTTACAGGGGCAGGCTACGAGCAGTACTTC. Protein: CSVTGAGYEQYF.

The CDR3 sequence is CASSSGTEVNTEAFF. DNA for the CDR3: TGTGCCAGCAGTTCCGGTACTGAAGTGAACACTGAAGCTTTCTTT. The gene calls are TRBV6-5 and TRBJ1-1, with D hard to call. This CDR3 has 15 residues. In germline, CDR1 is MNHEY, CDR2 SVGAGI. The V end lost 4 bases, the J end lost 0 bases, and 12 bases lay between the germline ends.

The CDR3 coding sequence is TGCAGTGCTAGAGATCTCGGGGGCTCCTACGAGCAGTACTTC. Its translation: CSARDLGGSYEQYF. The V call is TRBV20-1, the J call TRBJ2-7, with D maybe TRBD2 (6 bases). V was pared by 0 bases and J by 0 bases, with 9 bases between. Germline CDR1 reads DFQATT; CDR2 reads SNEGSKA (reference sequence). The CDR3 has 14 amino acids.

The chain couples TRBV24-1 to TRBJ2-7; D is ambiguous. With 3 bases removed from V and 4 bases from J, the gap between germline ends came to 9 bases. CDR1 is KGHDR, CDR2 SFDVKD, per germline. The CDR3 is 13 residues long. CDR3: CATSDRNQYEQYF. CDR3 sequence (DNA): TGTGCCACCAGTGATCGAAACCAGTACGAGCAGTACTTC.

At least ten counts were recorded for this clonotype. The V and J genes are TRBV5-1 and TRBJ2-2; D perhaps matches TRBD1 (6 bases). The CDR3 length is 13 residues. V was pared by 7 bases and J by 1 base, with 8 bases between. From germline, CDR1 is SGHRS and CDR2 YFSETQ. The CDR3 nucleotides read TGCGCCAGCGGGACACAGAACACCGGGGAGCTGTTTTTT. This sequence encodes CASGTQNTGELFF.

This clonotype was recorded many times. The chain is built from TRBV7-2 and TRBJ2-7, with D unresolved. This CDR3 region has 14 residues. Germline V gives CDR1 SGHTA, CDR2 FQGNSA. Trimming took 0 bases from V and 4 from J, leaving 10 bases between them. The CDR3 nucleotides are TGTGCCAGCAGCTTAGCCATAGAGCCATACGAGCAGTACTTC. Encoded protein: CASSLAIEPYEQYF. Based on the CDR3 plus reference TRBV7-2 and TRBJ2-7, the full variable domain is GAGVSQSPSNKVTEKGKDVELRCDPISGHTALYWYRQSLGQGLEFLIYFQGNSAPDKSGLPSDRFSAERTGGSVSTLTIQRTQQEDSAVYLCASSLAIEPYEQYFGPGTRLTVT.